Listed here are 23 T cell receptor beta chains from one sample, sequenced in a study of T cell responses to AZD1222 COVID-19 vaccine. The protocol was immunoSEQ multiplex PCR, while the TCRdb copy is restricted to in-frame clones and leaves out a portion. The table lists 90,000 to 95,000 clones, 65% to 90% of them singletons. The sample in question was peripheral blood, obtained on day 0 of AZD1222 vaccination. These TCRs come from an adult in good health.

The V and J genes are TRBV6-6 and TRBJ1-1; D is ambiguous. Germline CDR1 is MNHNY and CDR2 is SVGAGI (reference sequence). Trimming cost V 5 bases and J 5 bases, with 9 bases left between them. This CDR3 is 12 amino acids long. CDR3 bases: TGTGCCAGCAGTGCGATTGGGACTGAAGCTTTCTTT. Its protein product is CASSAIGTEAFF.

The chain combines TRBV29-1 with TRBJ1-1, with D uncertain. This CDR3 has 15 residues. V was shortened by 1 base and J by 1 base, with 13 bases between the two germline ends. Germline V gives CDR1 SQVTM, CDR2 ANQGSEA. The CDR3 sequence is CSVEVVAHPNTEAFF. The DNA of the CDR3 is TGCAGCGTTGAAGTCGTGGCACACCCGAACACTGAAGCTTTCTTT.

This clone was recorded once. The CDR3, as DNA: TGTGCCAGCAGCTCCCTGGGGACAGGGGAAACCGGGGCCAACGTCCTGACTTTC. It encodes CASSSLGTGETGANVLTF. The chain is built from TRBV13 and TRBJ2-6; the match to TRBD1 covers 10 bases. This CDR3 spans 18 amino acids. The germline V gene has CDR1 PRHDT and CDR2 FYEKMQ (reference sequence). V was clipped by 4 bases and J by 4 bases; unmatched bases: 10.

This clone was detected only once. V gene TRBV7-6 combines with J gene TRBJ2-1; 9 bases fit TRBD2. There are 17 residues in the CDR3. V lost 1 base, J lost 1 base, and 5 bases stayed unmatched. The germline V gene has CDR1 SGHVS and CDR2 FNYEAQ. CDR3 loop: CASSLVPSGNSYNEQFF. As DNA, the CDR3 is TGTGCCAGCAGCTTAGTCCCTAGCGGGAATTCCTACAATGAGCAGTTCTTC.

J is TRBJ2-1 and V is TRBV4-2; TRBD2 matches 12 bases. This CDR3 is 14 amino acids long. The V segment lost 6 bases and the J segment 6 bases; nucleotides outside the gene matches: 3. Germline V gene data show CDR1 as LGHNA and CDR2 as YNFKEQ. The CDR3 protein is CASSRTSGINEQFF. The CDR3 DNA reads as TGTGCCAGCAGTCGGACTAGCGGGATCAATGAGCAGTTCTTC.

The table lists this clone with a few counts. This sequence joins TRBV10-2 and TRBJ2-1; tentative D call: TRBD1 (6 bases). This CDR3 is built from 14 residues. The germline V gene encodes CDR1 WSHSY and CDR2 SAAADI. With 7 bases removed from V and 1 base from J, the gap between germline ends came to 11 bases. In DNA, the CDR3 is TGCGCCAGCAACACAGGGTTGTCCTACAATGAGCAGTTCTTC. Amino acid sequence: CASNTGLSYNEQFF.

J is TRBJ2-2 and V is TRBV7-6; 10 bases are shared with TRBD2. V gave up 4 bases and J gave up 6 bases; unmatched junction bases: 5. CDR3 length: 15 residues. CDR1 and CDR2 from the germline V gene are SGHVS and FNYEAQ. CDR3 loop: CASSSSGSWSGELFF. The CDR3 nucleotides read TGTGCCAGCAGCTCTAGCGGGAGTTGGTCCGGGGAGCTGTTTTTT.

The chain combines TRBV5-1 with TRBJ1-1, with D possibly being TRBD1 (5 bases). The CDR3 spans 14 residues. Germline loops: CDR1 SGHRS, CDR2 YFSETQ. The V gene lost 5 bases and the J gene lost 5 bases, with 16 bases spanning the gap. CDR3 sequence: CASRMGDTRTEAFF. In DNA, the CDR3 is TGCGCCAGCAGAATGGGGGATACTCGGACTGAAGCTTTCTTT.

V and J are TRBV6-5 and TRBJ1-6, with D possibly TRBD1 on 6 matching bases. Germline V lookup: CDR1 MNHEY, CDR2 SVGAGI. V lost 2 bases and J 7 bases, leaving 15 bases between the germline ends. The CDR3 is 16 amino acids. The CDR3 DNA is TGTGCCAGCAGTTACAAGGGACACGGAGGGAATTCACCCCTCCACTTT. Translated, it gives CASSYKGHGGNSPLHF.

V usage is TRBV7-3 and J usage is TRBJ2-1; either TRBD1 or TRBD2 may fit D (5 bases each). The CDR3 is 15 residues long. Germline assignment: CDR1 SGHTA and CDR2 FQGTGA. V lost 2 bases to trimming and J lost 1 base, with 9 bases between them. The CDR3 here is CASSLERGSYNEQFF. CDR3 sequence (DNA): TGTGCCAGCAGCTTAGAGAGGGGATCCTACAATGAGCAGTTCTTC.

The chain recombines TRBV27 with TRBJ1-2; maybe TRBD1 (6 bases). CDR1 and CDR2 from the germline V gene are MNHEY and SMNVEV (reference sequence). Trimming removed 2 bases from V and 7 bases from J, with 14 bases in between. The CDR3 spans 14 residues. The CDR3 DNA sequence: TGTGCCAGCAGTTTACGCGGGGGCGCCGCTGGCTACACCTTC. Translated, it gives CASSLRGGAAGYTF.

CDR3 in amino acids: CATSDLTSGRSRELFF. CDR3 coding DNA: TGTGCCACCAGTGATTTGACTAGCGGGAGATCCCGGGAGCTGTTTTTT. The chain carries TRBV24-1 and TRBJ2-2, with TRBD2 identical over 11 bases. CDR1 and CDR2 from the germline V gene are KGHDR and SFDVKD. The CDR3 is 16 residues long. Losses at the gene ends were 0 bases for V and 9 bases for J; bases not matched to a gene: 5.

V is TRBV24-1 and J is TRBJ2-3; 7 nucleotides line up with TRBD1. Germline V gene lookup returns CDR1 KGHDR and CDR2 SFDVKD. Germline trimming cut 10 bases from V and 2 bases from J; bases unmatched to any gene: 14. CDR3 length: 16 residues. CDR3 DNA sequence: TGTGCCACGGCCCCCGGGACAGCCGGGATCACAGATACGCAGTATTTT. Its translation: CATAPGTAGITDTQYF.

This clone showed up just once. The chain is built from TRBV7-6 and TRBJ1-1, with a possible D match to TRBD1 (5 bases). V was trimmed by 4 bases and J by 4 bases, leaving 16 bases between them. The CDR3 consists of 15 residues. Germline values: CDR1 SGHVS, CDR2 FNYEAQ. CDR3 nucleotides: TGTGCCAGCAGCTCCTCGGGGGTAAGAGGCACTGAAGCTTTCTTT. Its protein product is CASSSSGVRGTEAFF.

This clone was counted a single time. The rearrangement links TRBV7-2 to TRBJ1-4; D ambiguous. CDR1 and CDR2 (germline): SGHTA, FQGNSA. V gave up 0 bases and J gave up 0 bases, with 8 bases separating them. CDR3 length: 16 residues. The CDR3 DNA is TGTGCCAGCAGCTTAGCGTCGGGGTCAACTAATGAAAAACTGTTTTTT. Protein: CASSLASGSTNEKLFF.

The V and J genes are TRBV9 and TRBJ1-2; D not certain. Looked up from germline, CDR1 is SGDLS and CDR2 is YYNGEE. V lost 4 bases to trimming and J lost 4 bases, with 11 bases between them. The length of the CDR3 is 13 residues. The CDR3 protein is CASSPPAGYGYTF. CDR3 sequence (DNA): TGTGCCAGCAGCCCCCCGGCTGGCTATGGCTACACCTTC.

The chain couples TRBV29-1 to TRBJ2-7, with D possibly matching TRBD2 (5 bases). The CDR3 consists of 12 residues. Deletions cut 4 bases from V and 6 bases from J, with 13 bases between. Germline assignment: CDR1 SQVTM and CDR2 ANQGSEA. This chain's CDR3 is CSVATPGSEQYF. The CDR3 coding sequence is TGCAGCGTTGCCACTCCTGGGAGCGAGCAGTACTTC.

This clone has a single count. V and J are TRBV10-2 and TRBJ1-2; the match to TRBD1 covers 8 bases. V lost 8 bases to trimming and J lost 2 bases; unmatched junction nucleotides: 4. Per the germline V gene, CDR1 is WSHSY and CDR2 is SAAADI. The CDR3 extends over 13 amino acids. The CDR3 nucleotides are TGCGCCAGCGGCAGGGGGCAGAACTATGGCTACACCTTC. Translated, it gives CASGRGQNYGYTF.

The chain employs TRBV19 and TRBJ1-3; 7 nucleotides align to TRBD1. Unmatched junction bases numbered 13, after V lost 7 bases and J lost 1 base. There are 17 residues in the CDR3. Looked up from germline, CDR1 is LNHDA and CDR2 is SQIVND (reference sequence). CDR3 DNA sequence: TGTGCCAGTACCGACACCGGGACAGCGATATCTGGAAACACCATATATTTT. It translates to CASTDTGTAISGNTIYF.

The chain is built from TRBV19 and TRBJ1-1; D possibly corresponds to TRBD1 (6 bases). Germline assignment: CDR1 LNHDA and CDR2 SQIVND (reference sequence). The CDR3 has 15 amino acids. Trimming pared 7 bases from V and 4 bases from J, leaving 19 bases between. The CDR3 DNA reads as TGTGCCAGTATCCATGCCCGAGGGGGAGGCACTGAAGCTTTCTTT. Translation gives CASIHARGGGTEAFF. The whole variable domain, remainder taken from reference TRBV19 and TRBJ1-1, is DGGITQSPKYLFRKEGQNVTLSCEQNLNHDAMYWYRQDPGQGLRLIYYSQIVNDFQKGDIAEGYSVSREKKESFPLTVTSAQKNPTAFYLCASIHARGGGTEAFFGQGTRLTVV.

This rearrangement joins TRBV20-1 to TRBJ1-2; no clear D. V lost 3 bases, J lost 1 base, and 9 bases lay in between. CDR1 is DFQATT, CDR2 SNEGSKA, per germline (reference sequence). This CDR3 has 13 residues. The CDR3 DNA sequence: TGCAGTGCTAGTCCCCCCGGTAACTATGGCTACACCTTC. Residues: CSASPPGNYGYTF.

V usage is TRBV5-1 and J usage is TRBJ2-2; 10 bases fit TRBD2. Germline V CDR1 and CDR2: SGHRS, YFSETQ. J lost 7 bases, V lost 3 bases, and 9 bases had no gene match. This CDR3 is built from 16 residues. CDR3 bases: TGCGCCAGCAGCTCTTATACTAGCGGGAAAATCGGGGAGCTGTTTTTT. Residues: CASSSYTSGKIGELFF.

This sequence joins TRBV30 and TRBJ1-2; 8 bases are a match to TRBD1. The germline gives CDR1 GTSNPN, CDR2 SVGIG (reference sequence). The CDR3 runs 15 residues. With 7 bases clipped from V and 7 bases from J, the junction kept 17 bases outside the gene matches. The CDR3 DNA reads TGTGCCTCACCAGGGGGCATGATGGGAGTAAGTGGCTACACCTTC. Translated, it gives CASPGGMMGVSGYTF.